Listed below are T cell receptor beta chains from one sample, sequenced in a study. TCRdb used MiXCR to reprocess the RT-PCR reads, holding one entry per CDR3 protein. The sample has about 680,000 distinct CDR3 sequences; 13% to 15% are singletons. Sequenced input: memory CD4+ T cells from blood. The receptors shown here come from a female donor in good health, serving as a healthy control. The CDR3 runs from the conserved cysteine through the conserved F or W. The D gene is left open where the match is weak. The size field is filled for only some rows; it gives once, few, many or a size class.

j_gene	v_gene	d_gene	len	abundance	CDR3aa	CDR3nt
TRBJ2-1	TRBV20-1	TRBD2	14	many	CSATLAAAYNEQFF	TGCAGTGCTACGCTAGCGGCCGCCTACAATGAGCAGTTCTTC
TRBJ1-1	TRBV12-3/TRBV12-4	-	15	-	CASSPPSPGNTEAFF	TGTGCCAGCAGCCCCCCTTCTCCGGGAAACACTGAAGCTTTCTTT
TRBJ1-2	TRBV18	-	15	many	CASSSSRTDNYGYTF	TGTGCCAGCTCATCTTCCCGGACGGACAACTATGGCTACACCTTC
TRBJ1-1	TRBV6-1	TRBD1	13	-	CASYGQGGAEAFF	TGTGCCAGTTACGGACAGGGGGGCGCTGAAGCTTTCTTT
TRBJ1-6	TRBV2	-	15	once	CASGASSSYNSPLHF	TGTGCCAGCGGTGCCAGCAGCTCCTATAATTCACCCCTCCACTTT
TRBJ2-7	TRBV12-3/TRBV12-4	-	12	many	CASSLHGYEQYF	TGTGCCAGCAGTTTGCACGGCTACGAGCAGTACTTC
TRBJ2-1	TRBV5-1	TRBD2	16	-	CASSLGGTSGTHEQFF	TGTGCCAGCAGCTTGGGGGGGACTAGCGGGACCCATGAGCAGTTCTTC
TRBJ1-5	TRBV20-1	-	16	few	CSARDSRTDSNQPQHF	TGCAGTGCTAGAGATAGCCGAACAGATAGCAATCAGCCCCAGCATTTT
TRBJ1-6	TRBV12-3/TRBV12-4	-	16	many	CASSLTGQGRNSPLHF	TGTGCCAGCAGTTTGACCGGTCAAGGCAGAAATTCACCCCTCCACTTT
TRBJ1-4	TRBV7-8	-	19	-	CASSVSSWGALGTNEKLFF	TGTGCCAGCAGCGTGTCTAGTTGGGGGGCGCTTGGAACTAATGAAAAACTGTTTTTT
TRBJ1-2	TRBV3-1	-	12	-	CASSGGGPGYTF	TGTGCCAGCAGCGGCGGGGGGCCTGGCTACACCTTC
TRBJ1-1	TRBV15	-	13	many	CATSRDLRPEAFF	TGTGCCACCAGCAGAGACCTACGGCCTGAAGCTTTCTTT
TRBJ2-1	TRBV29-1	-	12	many	CSVRRGGYEQFF	TGCAGCGTGCGACGGGGTGGGTATGAGCAGTTCTTC
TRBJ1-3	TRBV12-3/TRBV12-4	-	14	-	CASRRGMSGNTIYF	TGTGCCAGCAGACGAGGGATGTCTGGAAACACCATATATTTT
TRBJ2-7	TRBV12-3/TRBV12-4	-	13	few	CASGPTGTYEQYF	TGTGCCAGCGGACCCACAGGGACCTACGAGCAGTACTTC
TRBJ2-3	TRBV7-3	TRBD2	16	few	CASSERASGAADTQYF	TGTGCCAGCAGCGAACGCGCTAGCGGTGCCGCGGATACGCAGTATTTT
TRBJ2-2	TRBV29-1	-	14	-	CSVVVQMNTGELFF	TGCAGCGTTGTAGTACAGATGAACACCGGGGAGCTGTTTTTT
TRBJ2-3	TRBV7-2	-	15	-	CASTPQGGATDTQYF	TGTGCCAGCACGCCCCAGGGGGGGGCCACAGATACGCAGTATTTT
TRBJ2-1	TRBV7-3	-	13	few	CARSGDIFNEQFF	TGTGCCAGATCCGGGGACATCTTCAATGAGCAGTTCTTC
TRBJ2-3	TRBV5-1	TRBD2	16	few	CASSLALAGAPDTQYF	TGCGCCAGCAGCTTAGCTCTAGCGGGAGCTCCAGATACGCAGTATTTT
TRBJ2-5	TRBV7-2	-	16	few	CASSLRRGGTQETQYF	TGTGCCAGCAGCTTACGTCGGGGCGGGACCCAAGAGACCCAGTACTTC
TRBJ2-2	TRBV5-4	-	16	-	CASSPRRDRNTGELFF	TGTGCCAGCAGCCCGAGACGAGATCGTAACACCGGGGAGCTGTTTTTT
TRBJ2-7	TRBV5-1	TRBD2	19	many	CASSETGFRLAGRSYEQYF	TGCGCCAGCAGCGAAACAGGTTTCCGACTAGCGGGACGCTCCTACGAGCAGTACTTC
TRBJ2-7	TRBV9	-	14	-	CASSIAERRGEQYF	TGTGCCAGCAGCATAGCCGAAAGGAGGGGCGAGCAGTACTTC
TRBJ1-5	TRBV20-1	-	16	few	CSARGSLRYGNQPQHF	TGCAGTGCTAGAGGTAGTCTCCGATATGGCAATCAGCCCCAGCATTTT
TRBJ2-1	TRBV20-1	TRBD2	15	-	CSASPSGRFDNEQFF	TGCAGTGCTTCCCCTAGCGGGAGGTTTGACAATGAGCAGTTCTTC
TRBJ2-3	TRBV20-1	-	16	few	CSARAPGTSSTDTQYF	TGCAGTGCTAGAGCCCCCGGGACTTCTAGCACAGATACGCAGTATTTT
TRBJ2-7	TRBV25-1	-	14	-	CASSDSRDSYEQYF	TGTGCCAGCAGTGACTCTCGGGACTCCTACGAGCAGTACTTC
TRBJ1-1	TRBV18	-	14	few	CASSPPGKFTEAFF	TGTGCCAGCTCACCACCCGGGAAATTCACTGAAGCTTTCTTT
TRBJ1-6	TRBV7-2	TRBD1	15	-	CASSQTGVQNSPLHF	TGTGCCAGCAGCCAGACAGGGGTTCAGAATTCACCCCTCCACTTT
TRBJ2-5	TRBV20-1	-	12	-	CSASPYLETQYF	TGCAGTGCTAGCCCGTATCTGGAGACCCAGTACTTC
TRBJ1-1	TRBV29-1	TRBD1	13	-	CSVRTGMNTEAFF	TGCAGCGTTCGGACAGGGATGAACACTGAAGCTTTCTTT
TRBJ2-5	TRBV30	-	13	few	CAWSVNYQETQYF	TGTGCCTGGAGTGTAAACTACCAAGAGACCCAGTACTTC